Below, 10 T cell receptor beta chains from the same sample are listed, as sequenced in a study of Graves' ophthalmopathy and Graves' hyperthyroidism. The TCR beta CDR3 regions underwent amplification from RNA transcripts. RT-PCR in the first round used HTBI primers; a second-round multiplex PCR followed. TCRdb re-called the multiplex PCR reads through MiXCR, storing one row per CDR3 protein. The sample includes 900,000 to 1,200,000 distinct CDR3 sequences, about 38% of them seen just once. Sequenced material: peripheral blood or thyroid tissue (not recorded which). Source of these receptors: an adult man with Graves' hyperthyroidism.

V usage is TRBV29-1 and J usage is TRBJ1-1; D might be TRBD1 (6 bases). The germline V and J ends were trimmed by 3 bases and 0 bases, with 17 bases remaining between them. The CDR3 sequence is 16 residues long. Per germline, CDR1 SQVTM and CDR2 ANQGSEA. CDR3 amino acids: CSVEGAEGLMNTEAFF. Here the CDR3 DNA reads TGCAGCGTTGAGGGGGCCGAAGGTCTTATGAACACTGAAGCTTTCTTT.

V and J are TRBV27 and TRBJ2-7; D is ambiguous. The germline V and J ends were trimmed by 6 bases and 2 bases, with 17 bases remaining between them. The CDR3 is made up of 15 amino acids. The germline V gene encodes CDR1 MNHEY and CDR2 SMNVEV (reference sequence). For the CDR3, the DNA is TGTGCCAGCAGGGGTTACGAGACAACAACCTACGAGCAGTACTTC. Protein sequence: CASRGYETTTYEQYF.

As regards this clonotype: A read error may account for a junction end that differs from germline. The chain links TRBV6-5 to TRBJ1-5; possible D gene TRBD1, 6 bases. The CDR3 is made up of 13 amino acids. From germline, CDR1 is MNHEY and CDR2 SVGAGI. This CDR3 reads CASSHEGVQPHHF. The CDR3 DNA follows: TGTGCCAGCAGTCACGAGGGGGTCCAGCCCCACCATTTT.

This clonotype showed up just a few times. The J gene is TRBJ2-5, the V gene TRBV5-4; TRBD1 agrees at 9 bases. CDR1 and CDR2 from the germline V gene are SGHNT and YYREEE (reference sequence). V was clipped by 1 base and J by 5 bases; unmatched bases: 12. CDR3 length: 17 residues. CDR3 sequence (DNA): TGTGCCAGCAGCTTGAGTTTCGGACAGGGGTTGCTGGAGACCCAGTACTTC. Residues: CASSLSFGQGLLETQYF.

In this sample, this clonotype turned up many times. The rearrangement links TRBV5-6 to TRBJ2-6; D is ambiguous. V lost 4 bases, J lost 0 bases, and 5 bases lay in between. From germline, CDR1 is SGHDT and CDR2 YYEEEE. The CDR3 is 14 amino acids. The CDR3: CASSDISGANVLTF. The CDR3 region has the DNA TGTGCCAGCAGCGATATCTCTGGGGCCAACGTCCTGACTTTC. Looking up the rest from reference TRBV5-6 and TRBJ2-6 gives the full variable domain: DAGVTQSPTHLIKTRGQQVTLRCSPKSGHDTVSWYQQALGQGPQFIFQYYEEEERQRGNFPDRFSGHQFPNYSSELNVNALLLGDSALYLCASSDISGANVLTFGAGSRLTVL.

V and J are TRBV29-1 and TRBJ2-5; TRBD1 matches 8 bases. Trimming cost V 4 bases and J 1 base; bases outside gene matches: 5. CDR3 size: 14 residues. Germline CDR1 reads SQVTM; CDR2 reads ANQGSEA. As DNA, the CDR3 is TGCAGCGTTGTGCAGGGGGCCTTCCAAGAGACCCAGTACTTC. Protein product: CSVVQGAFQETQYF.

This clonotype was observed many times. The genes are TRBV7-9 and TRBJ2-7, with no clear D. V lost 5 bases to trimming and J lost 2 bases, with 13 bases between them. The length of the CDR3 is 14 residues. The V gene's germline CDR1 is SEHNR and CDR2 FQNEAQ (reference sequence). This CDR3 reads CASSPHAKPYEQYF. CDR3 sequence (DNA): TGTGCCAGCAGCCCTCATGCGAAACCCTACGAGCAGTACTTC.

Regarding this clonotype: No conserved phenylalanine or tryptophan is present at the end of the CDR3, so a read error is the likely explanation. V usage is TRBV4-3 and J usage is TRBJ1-1; TRBD1 is a possible D gene (6 bases). The V gene's germline CDR1 is LGHNA and CDR2 YSLEER. With 2 bases removed from V and 4 bases from J, the gap between germline ends came to 14 bases. This CDR3 has 15 residues. The CDR3 nucleotides are TGCGCCAGCAGCCAATCGTGGCAGGGGCTCACTGAAGCTTTCTCT. It encodes CASSQSWQGLTEAFS.

In this sample, this clonotype turned up a few times. V is TRBV5-6 and J is TRBJ1-2, with TRBD1 matching 8 bases. After removal of 4 bases from V and 2 bases from J, the junction contained 10 bases not matched to a gene. The CDR3 sequence is 16 residues long. CDR1 is SGHDT, CDR2 YYEEEE, per germline. The CDR3 DNA follows: TGTGCCAGCAGCCCCCGCCGGACAGGGTGGAACTATGGCTACACCTTC. It translates to CASSPRRTGWNYGYTF.

This sequence joins TRBV24-1 and TRBJ1-2, with 9 bases that match TRBD1. The CDR3 is 18 amino acids. Germline CDR1 and CDR2: KGHDR and SFDVKD. Germline trimming cut 3 bases from V and 4 bases from J; bases unmatched to any gene: 14. CDR3 residues: CATSDRRKTGQGFYGYTF. The CDR3 DNA reads as TGTGCCACCAGTGATCGAAGAAAAACGGGACAGGGATTCTATGGCTACACCTTC.